Following are 21 T cell receptor beta chains from one sample sequenced in a study of regulatory T cells in long-lasting Graves disease. CDR3-region Arm-PCR and iRepertoire HTBI primers produced the TCR beta libraries. One entry per CDR3 protein results from TCRdb running MiXCR on the multiplex PCR reads. In the table there are about 520,000 distinct CDR3 sequences, 12% of which are singletons. Time point reported: newly diagnosed GD, antithyroid drugs for less than 3 months. The TCR library was prepared using RNA isolated from PBMCs. This same sample was also part of a study on T cells in Graves' hyperthyroidism and ophthalmopathy.

Sequencing used peripheral blood mononuclear cells (PBMCs), obtained at new diagnosis, from a patient treated with antithyroid drugs. These receptors came from a woman in her 30s with Graves disease.

This clonotype was seen only a few times. The chain recombines TRBV5-4 with TRBJ2-1, with 10 bases matching TRBD2. Germline V lookup: CDR1 SGHNT, CDR2 YYREEE (reference sequence). The CDR3 has 21 residues. V shed 4 bases, J shed 0 bases, and the junction held 19 bases outside the gene matches. CDR3 bases: TGTGCCAGCAGCCCTTCGGACCCTTTGAGACTAGCGGGTCGCTCCTACAATGAGCAGTTCTTC. This codes for CASSPSDPLRLAGRSYNEQFF.

This clonotype was counted ten times or more. This chain uses TRBV24-1 with TRBJ2-2, with 9 bases fitting TRBD1. V gave up 4 bases and J gave up 1 base; unmatched junction bases: 3. The length of the CDR3 is 16 residues. From germline, CDR1 is KGHDR and CDR2 SFDVKD. CDR3 sequence reads: CATSELTGGNTGELFF. CDR3 DNA sequence: TGTGCCACCAGTGAGCTGACAGGGGGGAACACCGGGGAGCTGTTTTTT.

This clonotype occurred many times. The rearrangement links TRBV6-1 to TRBJ2-7; D not resolved. Trimming stripped 7 bases from V and 5 bases from J, with 15 bases between. The germline V gene has CDR1 MNHNS and CDR2 SASEGT. The CDR3 spans 13 residues. The CDR3 DNA sequence: TGTGCCAGCACCCCACTGCGAGGCAACGAGCAGTACTTC. It yields the protein CASTPLRGNEQYF.

Details on this clonotype: A read error may explain this, as a much larger clone is one base away. The chain joins TRBV2 to TRBJ1-6; D not certain. The CDR3 loop spans 15 amino acids. Germline V CDR1 and CDR2: SNHLY, FYNNEI. CDR3: CASSERGAYNSPPHF. CDR3 coding DNA: TGTGCCAGCAGTGAACGAGGTGCCTATAATTCACCCCCCCACTTT.

This clonotype was seen ten or more times. The chain is built from TRBV18 and TRBJ2-3; 9 bases align to TRBD1. V was clipped by 3 bases and J by 5 bases; unmatched bases: 3. The CDR3 contains 14 residues. CDR1 and CDR2 (germline): KGHSH, LQKENI. CDR3 protein: CASSPTGGGDTQYF. The CDR3 DNA follows: TGTGCCAGCTCACCTACAGGGGGCGGAGATACGCAGTATTTT.

This clonotype was seen at least ten times. This sequence joins TRBV2 and TRBJ2-7; 12 bases match TRBD1. V trimming: 6 bases; J trimming: 5 bases; junction bases outside the gene matches: 5. The CDR3 length is 14 residues. CDR1 is SNHLY, CDR2 FYNNEI, per germline. In DNA, the CDR3 is TGTGCCAGCAGGGGGACAGGGGGCGCGGACGAGCAGTACTTC. It codes for CASRGTGGADEQYF.

This clonotype was recorded at least ten times. The rearrangement links TRBV2 to TRBJ2-7, with D perhaps TRBD2 (5 bases). V was trimmed by 0 bases and J by 7 bases, leaving 13 bases between them. The CDR3 runs 14 residues. Germline V gene lookup returns CDR1 SNHLY and CDR2 FYNNEI. The CDR3 reads CASSEAWLAREQYF. The CDR3 bases are TGTGCCAGCAGTGAAGCCTGGCTAGCCCGGGAGCAGTACTTC.

In this sample, this clonotype turned up many times. The rearrangement uses TRBV30 and TRBJ2-2; 13 bases are a match to TRBD2. The V segment lost 4 bases and the J segment 3 bases; nucleotides outside the gene matches: 8. Germline CDR1 and CDR2: GTSNPN and SVGIG (reference sequence). CDR3 length: 17 amino acids. CDR3 coding DNA: TGTGCCTGGATTCACACTAGCGGGAGGGCCCACACCGGGGAGCTGTTTTTT. Translating it yields CAWIHTSGRAHTGELFF.

The chain joins TRBV9 to TRBJ1-1; D is ambiguous. The CDR3 contains 14 residues. CDR1 and CDR2 (germline): SGDLS, YYNGEE. Between the trimmed V and J ends, which lost 0 bases and 0 bases, there was a span of 6 bases. The chain's CDR3 is CASSVASVNTEAFF. The DNA for the CDR3 is TGTGCCAGCAGCGTAGCTTCAGTGAACACTGAAGCTTTCTTT.

This sequence joins TRBV12-3 or TRBV12-4 and TRBJ2-3; 7 bases align to TRBD2. Trimming cost V 6 bases and J 0 bases; bases outside gene matches: 3. The CDR3 is made up of 14 amino acids. CDR3 sequence: CASSGRLSTDTQYF. Written as DNA, the CDR3 is TGTGCCAGCAGCGGGAGGCTTAGCACAGATACGCAGTATTTT.

As DNA, the CDR3 is TGTGCCAGTAGTATGCACAGGAGTCGTAATGAAAAACTGTTTTTT. Protein: CASSMHRSRNEKLFF. The V call is TRBV19, the J call TRBJ1-4, with D maybe TRBD1 (5 bases). Germline values: CDR1 LNHDA, CDR2 SQIVND (reference sequence). V was shortened by 3 bases and J by 4 bases, with 12 bases between the two germline ends. This CDR3 spans 15 amino acids.

Ten or more counts support this clonotype. V gene TRBV29-1 combines with J gene TRBJ1-1; D gene unclear. Per the germline V gene, CDR1 is SQVTM and CDR2 is ANQGSEA. The CDR3 extends over 11 amino acids. Trimming shortened V by 0 bases and J by 6 bases, and 5 bases separated the two germline ends. This CDR3 is CSVEESSEAFF. CDR3 nucleotide sequence: TGCAGCGTTGAAGAATCCTCTGAAGCTTTCTTT.

In its sample, this clonotype was seen many times. The V gene is TRBV12-5, the J gene TRBJ2-1, with 11 nucleotides matching TRBD2. CDR1 is LGHNT, CDR2 FRNRAP, per germline. Unmatched junction bases numbered 8, after V lost 0 bases and J lost 4 bases. CDR3 length: 18 amino acids. As DNA, the CDR3 is TGTGCTAGTGGTTTGGTACCCCTAGCGGGAGGACCATACAATGAGCAGTTCTTC. The encoded protein is CASGLVPLAGGPYNEQFF.

This clonotype was counted many times. The chain has TRBV30 and TRBJ1-2; 9 bases match TRBD1. Germline loops: CDR1 GTSNPN, CDR2 SVGIG (reference sequence). V gave up 4 bases and J gave up 2 bases; unmatched junction bases: 2. The CDR3 sequence is 13 residues long. The CDR3 here is CAWTGQGNYGYTF. For the CDR3, the DNA is TGTGCCTGGACGGGACAGGGCAACTATGGCTACACCTTC.

J is TRBJ2-5 and V is TRBV3-1, with D tentatively TRBD1 (6 bases). The CDR3 spans 15 residues. V lost 7 bases and J lost 2, with 17 bases in between. Germline CDR1 reads LGHDT; CDR2 reads YNNKEL (reference sequence). The CDR3 sequence is CASKPYSRGQETQYF. CDR3 nucleotides: TGTGCCAGCAAACCCTACAGCAGGGGTCAAGAGACCCAGTACTTC.

Ten or more counts support this clonotype. This chain uses TRBV2 with TRBJ2-1; 7 bases line up with TRBD2. This CDR3 spans 16 amino acids. The V gene end was trimmed by 1 base and the J gene end by 2 bases; junction bases not matched to a gene: 5. Germline CDR1 reads SNHLY; CDR2 reads FYNNEI. CDR3 sequence reads: CASSEVYGTTYNEQFF. The CDR3 DNA reads as TGTGCCAGCAGTGAAGTGTATGGGACTACCTACAATGAGCAGTTCTTC.

The chain uses TRBV12-5 and TRBJ1-3; 7 nucleotides agree with TRBD1. There are 15 residues in the CDR3. Germline CDR1 reads LGHNT; CDR2 reads FRNRAP. V shed 2 bases, J shed 4 bases, and the junction held 5 bases outside the gene matches. For the CDR3, the DNA is TGTGCTAGTGGTTTGCCGACAGGGTTCGGAAACACCATATATTTT. Protein sequence: CASGLPTGFGNTIYF.

This clonotype occurred many times. The V call is TRBV6-2 or TRBV6-3, the J call TRBJ2-5, with D perhaps assigned TRBD1 or TRBD2 (5 bases each). The germline gives CDR1 MNHEY, CDR2 SVGEGT. V lost 0 bases and J lost 5, with 13 bases in between. The CDR3 consists of 15 residues. The CDR3 here is CASSYSAGSRETQYF. The CDR3 DNA is TGTGCCAGCAGTTACTCAGCAGGGAGTCGGGAGACCCAGTACTTC.

This clonotype came up a few times. The chain links TRBV24-1 to TRBJ2-2; 14 nucleotides line up with TRBD2. CDR1 KGHDR and CDR2 SFDVKD come from the germline V gene. V was clipped by 1 base and J by 6 bases; unmatched bases: 3. The CDR3 runs to 17 residues. The CDR3 sequence is CATSDFGTSGSPGELFF. The CDR3 DNA reads TGTGCCACCAGTGATTTCGGGACTAGCGGGAGTCCCGGGGAGCTGTTTTTT.

The rearrangement uses TRBV15 and TRBJ2-7, with 7 bases identical to TRBD1. The V gene's germline CDR1 is LNHNV and CDR2 YYDKDF (reference sequence). V lost 5 bases and J lost 7; bases outside the gene matches: 5. The CDR3 extends over 12 amino acids. CDR3 amino acids: CATSSDRDEQYF. DNA for the CDR3: TGTGCCACCAGCTCCGACAGGGATGAGCAGTACTTC.

The V gene is TRBV20-1, the J gene TRBJ2-1, with 11 bases aligning to TRBD2. The ends lost 3 bases at V and 11 bases at J; junction bases unmatched: 6. CDR1 is DFQATT and CDR2 is SNEGSKA in the germline V gene (reference sequence). The CDR3 is 13 amino acids. The CDR3 reads CSARGLAAQQQFF. CDR3 DNA: TGCAGTGCTAGGGGACTAGCGGCCCAACAGCAGTTCTTC.